This record concerns one T cell receptor beta chain sequence. Germline V gene sequence: CDR1 MGHDK, CDR2 SYGVNS. The CDR3 totals 14 residues. V lost 4 bases and J lost 7, with 13 bases in between. The sample belongs to a study of blood T cell repertoires in COVID-19. Study-wide background: COVID-19 samples, acute and convalescent, were from the United States, Italy and Spain.

Profiled with immunoSEQ multiplex PCR; TCRdb holds only in-frame clones, not every one. The profile covers 95,000 to 150,000 clones, with nearly 90% appearing a single time and over 1% taken by the ten largest. Sequencing was carried out using peripheral blood. J is TRBJ1-4 and V is TRBV25-1; the D gene is possibly TRBD1 (6 bases). The receptor comes from a woman older than 75 with acute or convalescent COVID-19. The CDR3: CASSGRGDSEKLFF. The CDR3 coding sequence is TGTGCCAGCAGTGGCAGGGGAGACAGTGAAAAACTGTTTTTT.